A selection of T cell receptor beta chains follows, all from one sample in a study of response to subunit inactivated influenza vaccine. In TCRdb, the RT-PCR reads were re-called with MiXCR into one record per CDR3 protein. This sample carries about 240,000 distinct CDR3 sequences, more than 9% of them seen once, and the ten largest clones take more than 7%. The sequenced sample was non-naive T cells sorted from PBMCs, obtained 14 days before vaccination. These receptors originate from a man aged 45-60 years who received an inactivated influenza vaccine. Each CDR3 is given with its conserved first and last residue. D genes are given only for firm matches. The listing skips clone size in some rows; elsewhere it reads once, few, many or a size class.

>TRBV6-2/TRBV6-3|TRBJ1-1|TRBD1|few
CASRDRGQVNTEAFF
TGTGCCAGCAGGGACAGGGGGCAAGTGAACACTGAAGCTTTCTTT
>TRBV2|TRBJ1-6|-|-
CASSASPNNSPLHF
TGTGCCAGCAGTGCCTCTCCAAATAATTCACCCCTCCACTTT
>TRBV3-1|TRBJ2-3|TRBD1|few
CASSLKADRGGDTQYF
TGTGCCAGCAGCCTTAAAGCGGACAGGGGGGGAGATACGCAGTATTTT
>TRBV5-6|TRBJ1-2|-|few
CASSPMGGEGYTF
TGTGCCAGCAGCCCGATGGGGGGCGAGGGCTACACCTTC
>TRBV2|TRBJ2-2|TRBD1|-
CASSVTGGGGTGELFF
TGTGCCAGCAGTGTGACAGGGGGAGGAGGCACCGGGGAGCTGTTTTTT
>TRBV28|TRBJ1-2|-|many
CASSLRDGYTF
TGTGCCAGCAGTTTACGTGATGGCTACACCTTC
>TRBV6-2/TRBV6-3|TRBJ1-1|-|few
CASSYSRSTEAFF
TGTGCCAGCAGTTACTCGAGGAGCACTGAAGCTTTCTTT
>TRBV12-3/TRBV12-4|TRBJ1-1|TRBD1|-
CASSSWTGSNTEAFF
TGTGCCAGCAGTTCCTGGACAGGGTCGAACACTGAAGCTTTCTTT
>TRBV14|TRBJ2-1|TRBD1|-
CATSQDLVTGYNEQFF
TGTGCCACCAGCCAAGATCTCGTGACAGGGTACAATGAGCAGTTCTTC
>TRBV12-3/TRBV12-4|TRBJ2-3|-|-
CASSLQGTTDTQYF
TGTGCCAGCAGTTTGCAGGGGACGACAGATACGCAGTATTTT
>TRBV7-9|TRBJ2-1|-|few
CASSLSGGRGNEQFF
TGTGCCAGCAGCTTATCCGGGGGCAGAGGCAATGAGCAGTTCTTC
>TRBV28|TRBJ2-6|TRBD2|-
CARRGGVSGANVLTF
TGTGCCAGAAGGGGAGGGGTATCTGGGGCCAACGTCCTGACTTTC
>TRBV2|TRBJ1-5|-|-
CASSETQVGNQPQHF
TGTGCCAGCAGTGAAACACAAGTCGGCAATCAGCCCCAGCATTTT
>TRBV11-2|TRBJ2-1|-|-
CASSLGRGTVVSSYNEQFF
TGTGCCAGCAGCTTAGGAAGGGGCACAGTAGTGAGCTCCTACAATGAGCAGTTCTTC
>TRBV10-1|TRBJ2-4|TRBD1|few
CASEGQENIQYF
TGCGCCAGCGAAGGACAGGAAAACATTCAGTACTTC
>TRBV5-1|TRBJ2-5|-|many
CASTISGFQETQYF
TGCGCCAGCACGATTAGCGGTTTCCAAGAGACCCAGTACTTC
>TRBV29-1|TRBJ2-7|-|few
CSARTIYEQYF
TGCAGTGCCCGAACGATCTACGAGCAGTACTTC
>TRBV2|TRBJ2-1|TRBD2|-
CTSCSGTSGRARSYNEQFF
TGTACCAGCTGTTCAGGGACTAGCGGGAGGGCCAGGTCCTACAATGAGCAGTTCTTC
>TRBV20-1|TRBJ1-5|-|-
CSARDMGGNNQPQHF
TGCAGTGCTAGAGATATGGGAGGGAACAATCAGCCCCAGCATTTT
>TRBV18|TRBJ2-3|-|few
CASSPGNMGGTDTQYF
TGTGCCAGCTCACCAGGAAATATGGGGGGCACAGATACGCAGTATTTT
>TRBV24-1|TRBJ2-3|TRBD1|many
CATSDAQTRDSSKTTDTQYF
TGTGCCACCAGTGATGCGCAAACCCGGGACAGTTCCAAAACCACAGATACGCAGTATTTT
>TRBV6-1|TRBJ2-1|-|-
CASSRGLRTYNEQFF
TGTGCCAGTAGCCGCGGGCTACGGACCTACAATGAGCAGTTCTTC